What follows are 20 T cell receptor beta chains derived from one specimen sequenced in a study of blood T cells in healthy people across ages. A J-beta primer mix and a sample-barcoded 5' primer were used in a second PCR of about 7 to 12 cycles. TCRdb fed the 5' RACE reads into MiXCR, producing one record per CDR3 protein. The table lists 1.5 million to 2 million distinct CDR3 sequences, roughly 52% of them singletons. Sequenced material: blood. All receptors derive from a middle-aged woman in good health.

The J gene is TRBJ2-5, the V gene TRBV3-1; 7 nucleotides match TRBD2. The CDR3 runs to 16 residues. Germline lookup yields CDR1 LGHDT and CDR2 YNNKEL (reference sequence). Germline trimming cut 5 bases from V and 1 base from J; bases unmatched to any gene: 10. The CDR3: CASSAILGGSQETQYF. CDR3 in DNA: TGTGCCAGCAGCGCGATCCTCGGGGGGTCCCAAGAGACCCAGTACTTC.

V and J are TRBV5-6 and TRBJ2-4, with unresolved D. Germline lookup yields CDR1 SGHDT and CDR2 YYEEEE. The CDR3 length is 15 residues. Deletions cut 2 bases from V and 1 base from J, with 10 bases between. The CDR3 nucleotides read TGTGCCAGCAGCTTTGCCGGTGAGGCCAAAAACATTCAGTACTTC. As protein: CASSFAGEAKNIQYF.

V gene TRBV5-1 combines with J gene TRBJ2-3; no definite D call. Trimming stripped 4 bases from V and 4 bases from J, with 13 bases between. Germline V lookup: CDR1 SGHRS, CDR2 YFSETQ. The CDR3 runs to 14 residues. Written as DNA, the CDR3 is TGCGCCAGCAGCCTGCGCACTACTCCAGATACGCAGTATTTT. Residues: CASSLRTTPDTQYF.

The V call is TRBV27, the J call TRBJ1-2; D remains unclear. The CDR3 has 13 residues. Trimming pared 5 bases from V and 0 bases from J, leaving 7 bases between. Germline loops: CDR1 MNHEY, CDR2 SMNVEV (reference sequence). This CDR3 is CASSPAPNYGYTF. CDR3 sequence (DNA): TGTGCCAGCAGTCCGGCGCCTAACTATGGCTACACCTTC.

Note on this clonotype: It is likely a read error, because the conserved phenylalanine at the end of the CDR3 is missing. The J gene is TRBJ2-5, the V gene TRBV20-1; 11 nucleotides match TRBD1. In germline, CDR1 is DFQATT, CDR2 SNEGSKA (reference sequence). V trimming: 5 bases; J trimming: 7 bases; junction bases outside the gene matches: 15. The CDR3 extends over 16 amino acids. CDR3 nucleotide sequence: TGCAGTGCTGGCGCCGGGACAGGGGGATCTTCAAGGACCCAGTACTTA. Translation gives CSAGAGTGGSSRTQYL.

The chain is built from TRBV2 and TRBJ1-6; a possible D gene is TRBD1 (5 bases). The CDR3 covers 16 residues. V was shortened by 5 bases and J by 9 bases, with 20 bases between the two germline ends. Germline V lookup: CDR1 SNHLY, CDR2 FYNNEI. The DNA for the CDR3 is TGTGCCAGCAGTAAAGAGGGACTGGGAATCCCTTCACCCCTCCACTTT. It encodes CASSKEGLGIPSPLHF.

The chain recombines TRBV11-2 with TRBJ1-2; 12 bases fit TRBD1. Germline V gene lookup returns CDR1 SGHAT and CDR2 FQNNGV. J gave up 7 bases and V 6 bases, and 9 bases lay outside the gene matches. The CDR3 has 15 residues. CDR3: CASSNTGQGALGYTF. The CDR3 DNA is TGTGCCAGCAGTAATACGGGACAGGGGGCGCTTGGCTACACCTTC. Together with reference TRBV11-2 and TRBJ1-2, the CDR3 gives the full variable domain: EAGVAQSPRYKIIEKRQSVAFWCNPISGHATLYWYQQILGQGPKLLIQFQNNGVVDDSQLPKDRFSAERLKGVDSTLKIQPAKLEDSAVYLCASSNTGQGALGYTFGSGTRLTVV.

This chain uses TRBV15 with TRBJ2-1, with TRBD2 identical over 15 bases. This CDR3 is 19 amino acids long. CDR1 is LNHNV and CDR2 is YYDKDF in the germline V gene (reference sequence). V shed 0 bases and J 4 bases; nucleotides not matched to a gene: 7. The CDR3 nucleotides read TGTGCCACCAGCAGAGATGGTGGACTAGCGGGGGGGCCTTACAATGAGCAGTTCTTC. Amino acids: CATSRDGGLAGGPYNEQFF.

This clonotype was counted a few times. V is TRBV7-2 and J is TRBJ2-7; perhaps TRBD2 as D (7 bases). V was cut by 6 bases and J by 5 bases, with 17 bases left in between. The CDR3 has 14 amino acids. CDR1 and CDR2 (germline): SGHTA, FQGNSA. In nucleotides, the CDR3 is TGTGCCAGCAGACAACCGGCGGGGGCGGACGAGCAGTACTTC. Translated: CASRQPAGADEQYF.

In its sample, this clonotype was seen a few times. The chain links TRBV18 to TRBJ2-1, with TRBD1 matching 7 bases. Trimming took 0 bases from V and 3 from J; bases not matched to a gene: 2. Looked up from germline, CDR1 is KGHSH and CDR2 is LQKENI. This CDR3 contains 15 residues. DNA of the CDR3: TGTGCCAGCTCACCACCCGGGACAGTCTACAATGAGCAGTTCTTC. As protein: CASSPPGTVYNEQFF.

The chain recombines TRBV3-1 with TRBJ1-6; D is ambiguous. With 1 base removed from V and 10 bases from J, the gap between germline ends came to 8 bases. The germline gives CDR1 LGHDT, CDR2 YNNKEL (reference sequence). The CDR3 sequence is 13 residues long. Here the CDR3 DNA reads TGTGCCAGCAGCCAAGCTCGGAGATCACCCCTCCACTTT. As protein: CASSQARRSPLHF.

The chain combines TRBV29-1 with TRBJ2-3; D gene unclear. V lost 6 bases to trimming and J lost 3 bases, with 4 bases between them. The CDR3 is made up of 10 amino acids. Germline values: CDR1 SQVTM, CDR2 ANQGSEA. CDR3 bases: TGCAGCGTCTTGACAGATACGCAGTATTTT. Translated: CSVLTDTQYF.

This chain uses TRBV5-1 with TRBJ2-1; 9 nucleotides agree with TRBD2. Per the germline V gene, CDR1 is SGHRS and CDR2 is YFSETQ. The CDR3 totals 19 residues. V trimming: 2 bases; J trimming: 3 bases; junction bases outside the gene matches: 15. Here the CDR3 reads CASSFTNRVERGDYNEQFF. The CDR3, as DNA: TGCGCCAGCAGCTTCACCAACCGCGTCGAGCGGGGGGACTACAATGAGCAGTTCTTC.

V and J are TRBV20-1 and TRBJ2-1; possible D gene TRBD1, 5 bases. The CDR3 totals 14 residues. Trimming took off 0 bases at V and 3 bases at J, with 9 bases between the two ends. The V gene's germline CDR1 is DFQATT and CDR2 SNEGSKA (reference sequence). The CDR3 is CSAREGRGYNEQFF. The CDR3 DNA sequence: TGCAGTGCTAGAGAGGGGCGAGGCTACAATGAGCAGTTCTTC.

A word on this clonotype: Relative to the germline gene, one junction end is altered; a read error may explain this. The chain couples TRBV2 to TRBJ2-5; TRBD1 aligns across 9 bases. Germline V gene lookup returns CDR1 SNHLY and CDR2 FYNNEI. The CDR3 has 18 amino acids. The CDR3 reads CASSRLTGGSTTFGEQYF. The CDR3 DNA reads as TGCGCCAGCAGCCGTCTGACAGGGGGGAGTACCACCTTCGGAGAGCAGTACTTC.

This clonotype appeared a few times. The chain uses TRBV10-3 and TRBJ1-6, with TRBD1 identical over 9 bases. The V gene end was trimmed by 2 bases and the J gene end by 7 bases; junction bases not matched to a gene: 0. The germline gives CDR1 ENHRY, CDR2 SYGVKD. The CDR3 has 14 residues. DNA of the CDR3: TGTGCCATCAGTGAGGGACAGGGGAATTCACCCCTCCACTTT. It codes for CAISEGQGNSPLHF.

As DNA, the CDR3 is TGCGCCAGCAGCTTGGAAGGGACAGGGCAGGATGGCTACACCTTC. Amino acids: CASSLEGTGQDGYTF. The chain is built from TRBV5-1 and TRBJ1-2; 9 bases line up with TRBD1. CDR1 and CDR2 from the germline V gene are SGHRS and YFSETQ. V trimming: 0 bases; J trimming: 6 bases; junction bases outside the gene matches: 6. The CDR3 runs 15 residues.

V and J are TRBV24-1 and TRBJ2-3; no clear D. Trimming took off 5 bases at V and 4 bases at J, with 15 bases between the two ends. The CDR3 contains 15 residues. Germline V gene lookup returns CDR1 KGHDR and CDR2 SFDVKD. CDR3 amino acids: CATSVGSAAPDTQYF. The CDR3 DNA reads as TGTGCCACCAGTGTAGGAAGTGCGGCCCCAGATACGCAGTATTTT.

On this clonotype itself: At one end, the junction sequence differs from germline, possibly due to a read error. The V call is TRBV12-3 or TRBV12-4, the J call TRBJ1-1; TRBD1 matches 7 bases. The CDR3 contains 15 residues. The CDR3 DNA reads TGTGCCGGCAGTTTCGGACAGGCCGGGGGAACTGAAGCTTTCTTT. Protein product: CAGSFGQAGGTEAFF.

The chain couples TRBV20-1 to TRBJ1-1, with D perhaps matching TRBD1 (5 bases). This CDR3 comprises 15 residues. In germline, CDR1 is DFQATT, CDR2 SNEGSKA (reference sequence). With 0 bases removed from V and 1 base from J, the gap between germline ends came to 12 bases. CDR3 protein: CSARDPRQQNTEAFF. For the CDR3, the DNA is TGCAGTGCTAGAGACCCTAGACAGCAGAACACTGAAGCTTTCTTT.